The next 19 T cell receptor beta chains were all read from a single sample in a study of shared clonotypes between healthy human individuals. Data came from immunoSEQ multiplex PCR; TCRdb stores just in-frame clones and leaves some out. Of roughly 2.4 million clones detected, more than 90% appear once; the ten largest clones hold roughly 0.13%. Input material: naive CD4+ T cells sorted from blood. Subset denoted: CD45RA+ positively selected. The source is a man younger than 35 in good health.

The chain is built from TRBV5-4 and TRBJ2-7; D unresolved. This CDR3 is 12 amino acids long. Germline CDR1 reads SGHNT; CDR2 reads YYREEE (reference sequence). The V end lost 0 bases, the J end lost 7 bases, and 8 bases lay between the germline ends. The CDR3 region is CASSLVGYEQYF. For the CDR3, the DNA is TGTGCCAGCAGCTTGGTCGGCTATGAGCAGTACTTC.

This clone occurred once. V usage is TRBV28 and J usage is TRBJ2-2; the match to TRBD2 covers 9 bases. This CDR3 is built from 16 residues. The germline CDR1 and CDR2 sequences are MDHEN and SYDVKM. V lost 5 bases to trimming and J lost 5 bases; unmatched junction nucleotides: 9. CDR3 region: CASSAGLAGGTGELFF. The CDR3 DNA reads as TGTGCCAGCAGTGCCGGTCTGGCGGGGGGGACCGGGGAGCTGTTTTTT.

The rearrangement uses TRBV9 and TRBJ1-5; maybe TRBD1 (6 bases). This CDR3 has 14 residues. The germline V and J ends were trimmed by 3 bases and 3 bases, with 10 bases remaining between them. Germline values: CDR1 SGDLS, CDR2 YYNGEE. The CDR3 DNA reads as TGTGCCAGCAGCGACGACAGGATCAATCAGCCCCAGCATTTT. Translating it yields CASSDDRINQPQHF.

The rearrangement links TRBV5-5 to TRBJ1-2, with a possible D match to TRBD1 (5 bases). The CDR3 extends over 16 amino acids. With 4 bases removed from V and 0 bases from J, the gap between germline ends came to 16 bases. CDR1 and CDR2 from the germline V gene are SGHKS and YYEKEE (reference sequence). CDR3 in amino acids: CASSKEPGLTNYGYTF. In DNA form, the CDR3 reads TGTGCCAGCAGCAAGGAACCGGGACTCACTAACTATGGCTACACCTTC. The full variable domain, its missing parts supplied by reference TRBV5-5 and TRBJ1-2, is DAGVTQSPTHLIKTRGQQVTLRCSPISGHKSVSWYQQVLGQGPQFIFQYYEKEERGRGNFPDRFSARQFPNYSSELNVNALLLGDSALYLCASSKEPGLTNYGYTFGSGTRLTVV.

The rearrangement joins TRBV5-8 to TRBJ2-7; D possibly matches TRBD1 or TRBD2 (5 bases each). V dropped 3 bases and J dropped 3 bases, with 22 bases sitting between them. The CDR3 is 17 amino acids. Germline CDR1 reads SGHTS; CDR2 reads YDEGEE. In DNA form, the CDR3 reads TGTGCCAGCAGCTCAGGAGTTGGTTGGGACGCCGACTACGAGCAGTACTTC. It is translated as CASSSGVGWDADYEQYF.

CDR3 residues: CASSPSTGFYEQYF. DNA of the CDR3: TGTGCCAGCAGCCCCTCGACAGGGTTCTACGAGCAGTACTTC. The chain combines TRBV9 with TRBJ2-7; 7 nucleotides agree with TRBD1. J was trimmed by 3 bases and V by 4 bases; bases with no gene match: 7. The CDR3 is 14 residues long. Looked up from germline, CDR1 is SGDLS and CDR2 is YYNGEE.

This rearrangement joins TRBV6-5 to TRBJ2-7, with 12 bases identical to TRBD1. This CDR3 has 13 residues. CDR1 is MNHEY, CDR2 SVGAGI, per germline. The V segment lost 7 bases and the J segment 6 bases; nucleotides outside the gene matches: 4. Written as DNA, the CDR3 is TGTGCCAGCATGGGGACAGGGGGCGGCGAGCAGTACTTC. Its translation is CASMGTGGGEQYF.

This clone has just one count. The genes are TRBV5-6 and TRBJ1-1; D remains unclear. The CDR3 contains 15 residues. The germline V and J ends were trimmed by 1 base and 1 base, with 11 bases remaining between them. CDR1 SGHDT and CDR2 YYEEEE come from the germline V gene. Here the CDR3 DNA reads TGTGCCAGCAGCTTGAAACAGACGAAGAACACTGAAGCTTTCTTT. The encoded protein is CASSLKQTKNTEAFF.

The V call is TRBV4-1, the J call TRBJ1-6, with 7 positions matching TRBD1. The V gene end was trimmed by 0 bases and the J gene end by 5 bases; junction bases not matched to a gene: 4. This CDR3 spans 16 amino acids. Germline V gene lookup returns CDR1 MGHRA and CDR2 YSYEKL. The CDR3 region has the DNA TGCGCCAGCAGCCAAGATACAGGGGCCGATAATTCACCCCTCCACTTT. Its translation is CASSQDTGADNSPLHF.

V and J are TRBV14 and TRBJ2-5, with 12 bases lining up with TRBD2. Germline values: CDR1 SGHDN, CDR2 FVKESK. CDR3 size: 17 residues. J lost 2 bases, V lost 1 base, and 5 bases had no gene match. CDR3 protein: CASSQGTSGKKQETQYF. The DNA of the CDR3 is TGTGCCAGCAGCCAAGGGACTAGCGGGAAGAAGCAAGAGACCCAGTACTTC.

V is TRBV29-1 and J is TRBJ1-4, with D perhaps matching TRBD1 (5 bases). The CDR3 length is 13 residues. Germline assignment: CDR1 SQVTM and CDR2 ANQGSEA. Trimming stripped 3 bases from V and 3 bases from J, with 8 bases between. DNA of the CDR3: TGCAGCGTTGAGGACATGGCTAATGAAAAACTGTTTTTT. Protein product: CSVEDMANEKLFF. The variable domain in full, with the rest retrieved from reference TRBV29-1 and TRBJ1-4, is SAVISQKPSRDICQRGTSLTIQCQVDSQVTMMFWYRQQPGQSLTLIATANQGSEATYESGFVIDKFPISRPNLTFSTLTVSNMSPEDSSIYLCSVEDMANEKLFFGSGTQLSVL.

With respect to this clone: The sample carries other DNA sequences with the same CDR3. The rearrangement joins TRBV9 to TRBJ1-3; D is uncertain. The CDR3 is 14 residues long. V was cut by 2 bases and J by 4 bases, with 10 bases left in between. Germline CDR1 SGDLS, CDR2 YYNGEE. This CDR3 reads CASSVAGTGNTIYF. The CDR3 bases are TGTGCCAGCAGCGTGGCAGGCACGGGAAACACCATATATTTT.

The chain links TRBV18 to TRBJ2-3; 10 bases are shared with TRBD2. The length of the CDR3 is 16 residues. The trim removed 0 bases at V and 1 base at J, leaving 1 base unmatched. Germline loops: CDR1 KGHSH, CDR2 LQKENI. CDR3 sequence (DNA): TGTGCCAGCTCACCACCGAGCGGGGGGGGCACAGATACGCAGTATTTT. This gives the protein CASSPPSGGGTDTQYF. Using reference TRBV18 and TRBJ2-3 for the parts outside the CDR3, the full variable domain is NAGVMQNPRHLVRRRGQEARLRCSPMKGHSHVYWYRQLPEEGLKFMVYLQKENIIDESGMPKERFSAEFPKEGPSILRIQQVVRGDSAAYFCASSPPSGGGTDTQYFGPGTRLTVL.

This clone was seen just once. This CDR3 reads CASRTPGQGNSPLHF. CDR3 nucleotides: TGCGCCAGCAGAACACCGGGACAGGGAAATTCACCCCTCCACTTT. This rearrangement joins TRBV4-1 to TRBJ1-6, with TRBD1 matching over 9 bases. V trimming: 6 bases; J trimming: 7 bases; junction bases outside the gene matches: 7. Germline CDR1 reads MGHRA; CDR2 reads YSYEKL. The CDR3 spans 15 residues.

The chain recombines TRBV25-1 with TRBJ2-5; D not resolved. CDR1 and CDR2 from the germline V gene are MGHDK and SYGVNS. The V gene lost 3 bases and the J gene lost 0 bases, with 11 bases spanning the gap. The CDR3 extends over 15 amino acids. The CDR3, as DNA: TGTGCCAGCAGTGACCCCTTTGGCGACCAAGAGACCCAGTACTTC. Amino acid sequence: CASSDPFGDQETQYF.

The gene calls are TRBV27 and TRBJ2-2; D gene uncertain. Per the germline V gene, CDR1 is MNHEY and CDR2 is SMNVEV (reference sequence). This CDR3 is 16 amino acids long. Trimming left V 4 bases short and J 7 bases short, with 19 bases between. The CDR3: CASSSDPDRFVGELFF. For the CDR3, the DNA is TGTGCCAGCAGTTCCGACCCCGATCGATTTGTCGGGGAGCTGTTTTTT.

The V and J genes are TRBV7-2 and TRBJ2-3; D remains ambiguous. Germline-derived CDR1 and CDR2 are SGHTA and FQGNSA. CDR3 length equals 12 residues. The V end lost 6 bases, the J end lost 0 bases, and 4 bases lay between the germline ends. Here the CDR3 reads CASRDSTDTQYF. CDR3 DNA: TGTGCCAGCAGAGATAGCACAGATACGCAGTATTTT.

The genes are TRBV6-6 and TRBJ2-3; TRBD2 matches at 13 bases. CDR3 length: 16 amino acids. V shed 4 bases and J 1 base; nucleotides not matched to a gene: 2. Per the germline V gene, CDR1 is MNHNY and CDR2 is SVGAGI (reference sequence). Here the CDR3 reads CASSLGTSGGTDTQYF. CDR3 DNA: TGTGCCAGCAGTTTGGGGACTAGCGGGGGCACAGATACGCAGTATTTT.

The chain couples TRBV7-2 to TRBJ2-7; 13 positions agree with TRBD2. J lost 6 bases, V lost 4 bases, and 3 bases had no gene match. Germline assignment: CDR1 SGHTA and CDR2 FQGNSA. The CDR3 runs 14 residues. The CDR3: CASSSGLAGSEQYF. CDR3 in DNA: TGTGCCAGCAGCTCGGGACTAGCGGGAAGCGAGCAGTACTTC.